This T cell receptor (beta chain) was captured by sequencing in a study of human thymus T cells. Here immunoSEQ multiplex PCR was the method, and the copy in TCRdb shows in-frame clones only, minus some. The profile shows tens of thousands of clones, around 96% of them singletons. Surgeons resected thymus tissue during corrective heart surgery. The V end lost 7 bases, the J end lost 9 bases, and 28 bases lay between the germline ends. Per germline, CDR1 MDHEN and CDR2 SYDVKM. This CDR3 is built from 16 residues. The sequence came from a boy in the first two years of life with a congenital heart defect but otherwise immunologically healthy. The chain joins TRBV28 to TRBJ2-7, with D hard to call. The source material was thymus tissue. The CDR3 region has the DNA TGTGCCAGCACGAGAAGTGCCGCCCCGGATGCTCCTAGGCAGTACTTC. Residues: CASTRSAAPDAPRQYF.